This T cell receptor (beta chain) is drawn from a study of T cells after yellow fever vaccination. Study-wide background: Preparation of the low-cell-number fractions used SMART-Seq v4 Ultra Low Input. Broader study findings: Reappearance after the booster was observed for most primary-vaccination clones (roughly 97% CD4, about 90% CD8).

V lost 4 bases and J lost 6, with 17 bases in between. Germline V gene lookup returns CDR1 SGHRS and CDR2 YFSETQ. The CDR3 extends over 15 amino acids. They built TCR cDNA with 5'RACE template switching, a step that put in a universal primer site and UMIs. TCRdb redid the calling of the 5' RACE reads with MiXCR, one entry per CDR3 protein. Found here are a few hundred thousand distinct CDR3 sequences, approximately 4% of them singletons; the top ten hold more than 20%. Remarks on this clonotype: Its antigen is still unknown.

The gene calls are TRBV5-1 and TRBJ1-5; weak D call: TRBD1 (6 bases). This sequence originates from a man between 18 and 35 years old who received the YFV17D yellow fever vaccine. The sample was PBMCs, taken 5 days after the yellow fever booster vaccination. CDR3: CASSRGDAQGQPQHF. The CDR3 DNA follows: TGCGCCAGCAGCAGGGGGGACGCTCAGGGTCAGCCCCAGCATTTT. The full variable domain, in which reference TRBV5-1 and TRBJ1-5 provide the parts outside the CDR3, is KAGVTQTPRYLIKTRGQQVTLSCSPISGHRSVSWYQQTPGQGLQFLFEYFSETQRNKGNFPGRFSGRQFSNSRSEMNVSTLELGDSALYLCASSRGDAQGQPQHFGDGTRLSIL.